A selection of T cell receptor beta chains follows, all from one sample in a study of CD8+ T cells in alopecia areata. The data were produced by immunoSEQ multiplex PCR, yet TCRdb's version contains in-frame clones alone and is incomplete. The top ten hold 0.7% to 1% of the sample, which has around 150,000 clones, 55% to 75% seen once. The input for sequencing was CD4+ T cells sorted from blood, taken at week 4, from a patient treated with tofacitinib. Source of these receptors: a human donor with alopecia areata. Both conserved end residues are part of each CDR3. A D gene is named only where the DNA matches it firmly. Rows may omit the clone size; those that give it use once, few, many or a size class.

D | J | V | size | DNA | CDR3
. | TRBJ2-3 | TRBV29-1 | . | TGCAGCGTTTCGGTGGGCCTCCCCACAGATACGCAGTATTTT | CSVSVGLPTDTQYF
. | TRBJ2-7 | TRBV7-8 | . | TGTGCCAGCAGCTTAATACGGGACCTCTACGAGCAGTACTTC | CASSLIRDLYEQYF
TRBD1 | TRBJ1-1 | TRBV5-1 | . | TGCGCCAGCAGCTTGGTAGGGGGCCCGAACACTGAAGCTTTCTTT | CASSLVGGPNTEAFF
. | TRBJ2-1 | TRBV6-6 | . | TGTGCCAGCACCCCCGAGGCAGGGATCGATGAGCAGTTCTTC | CASTPEAGIDEQFF
TRBD1 | TRBJ1-2 | TRBV30 | once | TGTGCCTGGTACGGGACAGGCTATGGCTACACCTTC | CAWYGTGYGYTF
TRBD2 | TRBJ2-2 | TRBV5-1 | . | TGCGCCAGCAGCGTAGGACTAGCGGGTTCCGGGGAGCTGTTTTTT | CASSVGLAGSGELFF
. | TRBJ2-2 | TRBV2 | . | TGTGCCAGCAGCATCAACAGGAACACCGGGGAGCTGTTTTTT | CASSINRNTGELFF
TRBD1 | TRBJ1-1 | TRBV7-2 | . | TGTGCCAGCAGCTTAGTGACAGGGTCTGACACTGAAGCTTTCTTT | CASSLVTGSDTEAFF
. | TRBJ1-3 | TRBV30 | . | TGTGCCTGGAGTCGTGGCTTTGGAAACACCATATATTTT | CAWSRGFGNTIYF
. | TRBJ2-3 | TRBV14 | . | TGTGCCAGCAGCCGCGCAGGGATCACGGGCACAGATACGCAGTATTTT | CASSRAGITGTDTQYF
. | TRBJ2-2 | TRBV9 | once | TGTGCCAGCAGCGTAGACCCCAGGGACACCGGGGAGCTGTTTTTT | CASSVDPRDTGELFF
. | TRBJ2-2 | TRBV2 | . | TGTGCCAGCAGTGGAGGATTAGGGTACACCGGGGAGCTGTTTTTT | CASSGGLGYTGELFF
. | TRBJ1-1 | TRBV27 | few | TGTGCCAGCCTCGGATCTTGGGGGCGTCTGGGGGGAGCTTTCTTT | CASLGSWGRLGGAFF
. | TRBJ2-5 | TRBV30 | . | TGTGCCTGGAGTCCCCAAGAGACCCAGTACTTC | CAWSPQETQYF
. | TRBJ2-3 | TRBV4-3 | . | TGCGCCAGCAGCCAAGATTTACCATCACCTAGCACAGATACGCAGTATTTT | CASSQDLPSPSTDTQYF
. | TRBJ2-7 | TRBV4-3 | once | TGCGCCAGCAGCCAAGAACTTGGCTACGAGCAGTACTTC | CASSQELGYEQYF
. | TRBJ1-2 | TRBV2 | few | TGTGCCAGCAGTGCCCTTTCCCCCAACTATGGCTACACCTTC | CASSALSPNYGYTF
. | TRBJ2-1 | TRBV11-2 | few | TGTGCCAGCAGCTTAGCGAATGAGCAGTTCTTC | CASSLANEQFF